The rows below give T cell receptor beta chains drawn from one sample of a study of cytomegalovirus exposure and HLA in healthy donors. Data came from immunoSEQ multiplex PCR; TCRdb stores just in-frame clones and leaves some out. The sample lists 60,000 to 75,000 clones; just under 95% were seen once. Sequencing input: PBMCs. The source is a woman between 18 and 29 years old in good health and CMV-seropositive. Both conserved end residues are part of each CDR3. D genes are given only for firm matches. Clone size is shown for a subset of rows, as once, few, many or a class of expanded clone.

V gene,J gene,D gene,CDR3 length,clone size,CDR3 DNA,CDR3 protein
TRBV7-3,TRBJ2-3,TRBD2,14,once,TGTGCCAGCAGCGGTCGCTCGGGAGGAGATACGCAGTATTTT,CASSGRSGGDTQYF
TRBV19,TRBJ2-1,TRBD2,14,NA,TGTGCCAGTTCAGCGGGGGGGCCCCACAATGAGCAGTTCTTC,CASSAGGPHNEQFF
TRBV6-6,TRBJ1-4,NA,14,once,TGTGCCAGCAGGTGGGGGGAGATTAATGAAAAACTGTTTTTT,CASRWGEINEKLFF
TRBV4-3,TRBJ2-6,NA,19,NA,TGCGCCAGCAGCCAAGAACAGGTCCGTGGCCACTCTGGGGCCAACGTCCTGACTTTC,CASSQEQVRGHSGANVLTF
TRBV6-5,TRBJ2-5,NA,15,NA,TGTGCCAGCAGAGTGGAGGGCCAAGGGCGAGAGACCCAGTACTTC,CASRVEGQGRETQYF
TRBV30,TRBJ1-5,NA,14,once,TGTGCCTGGAGTGTACTTCCCGCAGGTCAGCCCCAGCATTTT,CAWSVLPAGQPQHF
TRBV9,TRBJ2-2,TRBD1,16,NA,TGTGCCAGCAGCGTACTGGGACAGGGGCAAGCCGGGGAGCTGTTTTTT,CASSVLGQGQAGELFF
TRBV29-1,TRBJ2-7,TRBD2,14,NA,TGCAGCGTCCGGACTAGCGGGCCCACCTACGAGCAGTACTTC,CSVRTSGPTYEQYF
TRBV4-1,TRBJ2-7,TRBD1,13,once,TGCGCCAGCAGCCTACGACAGGGAGACGAGCAGTACTTC,CASSLRQGDEQYF
TRBV2,TRBJ2-5,TRBD2,14,NA,TGTGCCAGCAGGACTAGCGAAAAACCCGAGACCCAGTACTTC,CASRTSEKPETQYF
TRBV4-3,TRBJ1-4,NA,14,NA,TGCGCCAGCAGCGAGGACAGTTCCGGTGAAAAACTGTTTTTT,CASSEDSSGEKLFF